Listed below are T cell receptor beta chains from one sample, sequenced in a study of shared clonotypes between healthy human individuals. TCRdb's copy holds only in-frame clones and misses some; the assay was immunoSEQ multiplex PCR. The repertoire holds some 1.1 million clones, with roughly 80% as singletons. Sequencing input: memory CD4+ T cells from PBMCs. The receptors shown here come from a man younger than 35 in good health. Some clones in this sample may be carry-over from other donors' samples. The CDR3 runs from the conserved cysteine through the conserved F or W. A D gene is named only where the DNA matches it firmly. Size tells how often a clone was seen (once, few, many) or the class of an expanded clone, and some rows leave it out.

clone size: -
J gene: TRBJ2-3
V gene: TRBV5-1
D gene: -
CDR3 DNA: TGCGCCAGCAGCTTGGAAGTCTCTGGAACAGATACGCAGTATTTT
CDR3 protein: CASSLEVSGTDTQYF

clone size: -
J gene: TRBJ2-3
V gene: TRBV28
D gene: TRBD1
CDR3 DNA: TGTGCCAGCAGTCGAACCCAGGGGGCTCGAGGCACAGATACGCAGTATTTT
CDR3 protein: CASSRTQGARGTDTQYF

clone size: once
J gene: TRBJ2-7
V gene: TRBV28
D gene: TRBD2
CDR3 DNA: TGTGCCAGCAGTAGACTAGCGGTGACCTACGAGCAGTACTTC
CDR3 protein: CASSRLAVTYEQYF

clone size: few
J gene: TRBJ2-7
V gene: TRBV28
D gene: -
CDR3 DNA: TGTGCCAGCGGGGGGACAGCCCTCTACGAGCAGTACTTC
CDR3 protein: CASGGTALYEQYF

clone size: -
J gene: TRBJ1-1
V gene: TRBV30
D gene: -
CDR3 DNA: TGTGCCTGGAGTGGGAGACAGGACACTGAAGCTTTCTTT
CDR3 protein: CAWSGRQDTEAFF

clone size: -
J gene: TRBJ1-5
V gene: TRBV10-2
D gene: -
CDR3 DNA: TGCGCCAGCAGTGAGTCGGGGCCCCAGCATTTT
CDR3 protein: CASSESGPQHF

clone size: -
J gene: TRBJ1-1
V gene: TRBV28
D gene: TRBD1
CDR3 DNA: TGTGCCAGCACCGACAGGGGGCTCGATGAAGCTTTCTTT
CDR3 protein: CASTDRGLDEAFF

clone size: -
J gene: TRBJ2-5
V gene: TRBV7-3
D gene: -
CDR3 DNA: TGTGCCAGCAGCTTACGGCCGGGATGGGAAGAGACCCAGTACTTC
CDR3 protein: CASSLRPGWEETQYF

clone size: -
J gene: TRBJ2-6
V gene: TRBV5-1
D gene: -
CDR3 DNA: TGCGCCAGCAGCTCTTCAGGGACTGGGGCCAACGTCCTGACTTTC
CDR3 protein: CASSSSGTGANVLTF

clone size: -
J gene: TRBJ2-7
V gene: TRBV28
D gene: TRBD1
CDR3 DNA: TGTGCCAGCAGTATACAGGGGGCTCTGGTCTACGAGCAGTACTTC
CDR3 protein: CASSIQGALVYEQYF

clone size: -
J gene: TRBJ1-5
V gene: TRBV2
D gene: TRBD1
CDR3 DNA: TGTGCCAGCAGTGCACAGGGGGGCACGGCCCAGCATTTT
CDR3 protein: CASSAQGGTAQHF

clone size: -
J gene: TRBJ2-6
V gene: TRBV10-1
D gene: -
CDR3 DNA: TGCGCCAGCAGTGTCCATCAAAGACGCACAAATCGGGCCAACGTCCTGACTTTC
CDR3 protein: CASSVHQRRTNRANVLTF

clone size: -
J gene: TRBJ2-1
V gene: TRBV7-2
D gene: TRBD2
CDR3 DNA: TGTGCCAGCAGCAAGACTAGCGGGAGTTACAATGAGCAGTTCTTC
CDR3 protein: CASSKTSGSYNEQFF

clone size: -
J gene: TRBJ2-7
V gene: TRBV27
D gene: TRBD2
CDR3 DNA: TGTGCCAGCAGTTTAACGGGACTAGGAGGCTACGAGCAGTACTTC
CDR3 protein: CASSLTGLGGYEQYF

clone size: -
J gene: TRBJ2-7
V gene: TRBV25-1
D gene: -
CDR3 DNA: TGTGCCAGCAGGAGGGGTGGGGTCCACGAGCAGTACTTC
CDR3 protein: CASRRGGVHEQYF